The next 8 T cell receptor beta chains were all read from a single sample in a study of post-analysis software for immune sequencing data. Sequencing libraries made from TCR beta cDNA carried unique molecular identifiers. MiXCR, run by TCRdb on the PCR reads, gives a single entry per CDR3 protein. Here the sample spans 550,000 to 700,000 distinct CDR3 sequences, around 40% being singletons. Broader study findings: TRBV segments more frequent in patients than in controls numbered five and included TRBV5-6, TRBV5-1 and TRBV20-1.

No antigen has been identified for these receptors. The sequencing input was blood. These receptors were collected from a girl between 5 and 17 years old with multiple sclerosis.

This chain joins TRBV5-1 and TRBJ2-3, with 16 nucleotides matching TRBD2. Losses at the gene ends were 4 bases for V and 4 bases for J; bases not matched to a gene: 3. The CDR3 totals 16 residues. Per the germline V gene, CDR1 is SGHRS and CDR2 is YFSETQ. The CDR3 nucleotides are TGCGCCAGCAGCGTGGGACTAGCGGGAGGGGCAGATACGCAGTATTTT. It encodes CASSVGLAGGADTQYF.

J is TRBJ1-2 and V is TRBV9, with 7 bases fitting TRBD1. V dropped 2 bases and J dropped 6; count of bases not matched to a gene: 10. Looked up from germline, CDR1 is SGDLS and CDR2 is YYNGEE. This CDR3 is 15 amino acids long. The CDR3 here is CASSVGADRLNGYTF. CDR3 DNA sequence: TGTGCCAGCAGCGTCGGAGCGGACAGGCTTAATGGCTACACCTTC.

This clonotype was observed a handful of times. The V and J genes are TRBV18 and TRBJ2-5, with 8 bases lining up with TRBD1. CDR3 size: 13 residues. Per germline, CDR1 KGHSH and CDR2 LQKENI. J lost 11 bases, V lost 0 bases, and 5 bases had no gene match. The CDR3 is CASSPPNRGKQYF. The CDR3 coding sequence is TGTGCCAGCTCACCACCCAACAGGGGGAAGCAGTACTTC. The variable domain in full, with the rest retrieved from reference TRBV18 and TRBJ2-5, is NAGVMQNPRHLVRRRGQEARLRCSPMKGHSHVYWYRQLPEEGLKFMVYLQKENIIDESGMPKERFSAEFPKEGPSILRIQQVVRGDSAAYFCASSPPNRGKQYFGPGTRLLVL.

This clonotype occurred a few times. The chain combines TRBV4-1 with TRBJ2-1; a possible D gene is TRBD2 (5 bases). Trimming took 0 bases from V and 7 from J, leaving 13 bases between them. Germline values: CDR1 MGHRA, CDR2 YSYEKL. The CDR3 is 15 amino acids. DNA of the CDR3: TGCGCCAGCAGCCAAGATCGCGCTCCGGGGAATGAGCAGTTCTTC. It is translated as CASSQDRAPGNEQFF.

The chain has TRBV25-1 and TRBJ1-6; TRBD1 is a possible D gene (6 bases). The V gene's germline CDR1 is MGHDK and CDR2 SYGVNS. The CDR3 has 13 amino acids. Trimming shortened V by 8 bases and J by 9 bases, and 14 bases separated the two germline ends. CDR3 sequence reads: CASLGGSGSPLHF. CDR3 nucleotide sequence: TGTGCCAGCCTAGGGGGGAGTGGTTCACCCCTCCACTTT.

The chain couples TRBV27 to TRBJ1-4; no reliable D call. The germline gives CDR1 MNHEY, CDR2 SMNVEV (reference sequence). Trimming cost V 0 bases and J 7 bases, with 12 bases left between them. This CDR3 has 15 amino acids. The CDR3 nucleotides read TGTGCCAGCAGTTTATCTCGGGGATCTGTTGAAAAACTGTTTTTT. This codes for CASSLSRGSVEKLFF.

This clonotype was counted a few times. The chain couples TRBV29-1 to TRBJ2-3; 11 bases match TRBD2. CDR1 is SQVTM and CDR2 is ANQGSEA in the germline V gene. V lost 6 bases and J lost 6; bases outside the gene matches: 11. The length of the CDR3 is 15 residues. The CDR3, as DNA: TGCAGCGTCCTCGGGACTAGCGGACCGTCGGATACGCAGTATTTT. Protein: CSVLGTSGPSDTQYF.

Turning to this clonotype: This may stem from a read error, because a much larger clone lies one nucleotide away. V is TRBV6-1 and J is TRBJ2-3; D could derive from TRBD1 or TRBD2 (5 bases each). The length of the CDR3 is 14 residues. V was trimmed by 4 bases and J by 4 bases, leaving 12 bases between them. The germline CDR1 and CDR2 sequences are MNHNS and SASEGT. CDR3 sequence (DNA): TGTGCCAGCAGTGCTCTTCGGGACCCAGATACGCAGTATTTT. The encoded protein is CASSALRDPDTQYF.